These 9 T cell receptor beta chains were sequenced from one sample in a study of blood T cell repertoires in COVID-19. Sequencing was performed with immunoSEQ multiplex PCR; in TCRdb, only in-frame clones are kept and a portion is missing. This sample has under 200,000 clones, with approximately 90% found just once. Source material: peripheral blood. Receptors were obtained from a man in his fifties or sixties with acute or convalescent COVID-19.

This clone was seen once. The chain uses TRBV29-1 and TRBJ2-1; D might be TRBD1 (5 bases). Trimming took 8 bases from V and 7 from J, leaving 21 bases between them. The CDR3 runs 14 residues. Germline V lookup: CDR1 SQVTM, CDR2 ANQGSEA. The CDR3, as DNA: TGCAGCCTCTCAAAGCGCAGGGAAGGGAATGAGCAGTTCTTC. Translation: CSLSKRREGNEQFF.

V usage is TRBV18 and J usage is TRBJ2-3, with TRBD1 matching 9 bases. Germline V gene lookup returns CDR1 KGHSH and CDR2 LQKENI. The CDR3 runs to 15 residues. The V and J ends lost 2 bases and 3 bases, in that order; junction bases with no gene match: 3. The CDR3 region has the DNA TGTGCCAGCTCACCATCGACAGGGGGTACAGATACGCAGTATTTT. Its protein product is CASSPSTGGTDTQYF.

The rearrangement joins TRBV6-5 to TRBJ2-5, with 14 positions matching TRBD2. V shed 6 bases, J shed 2 bases, and the junction held 2 bases outside the gene matches. Looked up from germline, CDR1 is MNHEY and CDR2 is SVGAGI. The CDR3 extends over 15 amino acids. DNA of the CDR3: TGTGCCAGCAGCCGACTAGCGGGAGGGCAAGAGACCCAGTACTTC. As protein: CASSRLAGGQETQYF.

The rearrangement joins TRBV7-8 to TRBJ1-2; 9 bases align to TRBD1. The CDR3 is made up of 15 amino acids. The junction had 4 bases not matched to a gene; V was cut back by 4 bases and J by 1 base. Per the germline V gene, CDR1 is SGHVS and CDR2 is FQNEAQ. The CDR3 region is CASSSWTGDNYGYTF. CDR3 DNA sequence: TGTGCCAGCAGCTCCTGGACAGGGGATAACTATGGCTACACCTTC.

CDR3 region: CASSTGTGGNEQYF. The DNA for the CDR3 is TGTGCCAGCAGTACCGGGACAGGGGGGAACGAGCAGTACTTC. The rearrangement joins TRBV6-6 to TRBJ2-7; TRBD1 matches at 11 bases. The germline V gene has CDR1 MNHNY and CDR2 SVGAGI (reference sequence). V was pared by 5 bases and J by 5 bases, with 5 bases of the junction left unmatched. The CDR3 covers 14 residues.

The chain links TRBV11-2 to TRBJ2-1; TRBD2 agrees at 7 bases. CDR1 SGHAT and CDR2 FQNNGV come from the germline V gene. The CDR3 extends over 14 amino acids. The ends lost 4 bases at V and 9 bases at J; junction bases unmatched: 9. The CDR3 loop is CASSSRTGRSEQFF. CDR3 coding DNA: TGTGCCAGCAGCTCGAGGACCGGGAGGAGTGAGCAGTTCTTC. Looking up the rest from reference TRBV11-2 and TRBJ2-1 gives the full variable domain: EAGVAQSPRYKIIEKRQSVAFWCNPISGHATLYWYQQILGQGPKLLIQFQNNGVVDDSQLPKDRFSAERLKGVDSTLKIQPAKLEDSAVYLCASSSRTGRSEQFFGPGTRLTVL.

The chain carries TRBV12-3 or TRBV12-4 and TRBJ1-1, with TRBD1 identical over 8 bases. There are 12 residues in the CDR3. V lost 6 bases and J lost 8; bases outside the gene matches: 5. CDR3 amino acids: CASSDGQGEAFF. The DNA for the CDR3 is TGTGCCAGCAGCGACGGACAGGGCGAAGCTTTCTTT.

The V and J genes are TRBV27 and TRBJ2-3, with 7 bases fitting TRBD2. The junction had 6 bases not matched to a gene; V was cut back by 4 bases and J by 2 bases. CDR3 length: 15 amino acids. CDR1 is MNHEY and CDR2 is SMNVEV in the germline V gene (reference sequence). The CDR3 region is CASSSRGSVTDTQYF. The CDR3 DNA sequence: TGTGCCAGCAGTTCCCGCGGGAGCGTCACAGATACGCAGTATTTT.

This rearrangement joins TRBV28 to TRBJ1-5, with D unresolved. Deletions cut 11 bases from V and 2 bases from J, with 16 bases between. CDR1 and CDR2 (germline): MDHEN, SYDVKM. This CDR3 is 14 amino acids long. The CDR3, as DNA: TGTGCCTCCGTTACGGGTTCGGGCAATCAGCCCCAGCATTTT. The encoded protein is CASVTGSGNQPQHF. Full variable domain (missing parts from reference TRBV28 and TRBJ1-5): DVKVTQSSRYLVKRTGEKVFLECVQDMDHENMFWYRQDPGLGLRLIYFSYDVKMKEKGDIPEGYSVSREKKERFSLILESASTNQTSMYLCASVTGSGNQPQHFGDGTRLSIL.